These 3 T cell receptor beta chains were sequenced from one sample in a study of T cells in Graves' hyperthyroidism and ophthalmopathy. RNA transcripts were the template for amplifying TCR beta CDR3 regions. The TCR CDR3 first-round RT-PCR relied on the HTBI primer set. From the multiplex PCR reads, TCRdb called clonotypes with MiXCR, one entry per CDR3 protein. This table has approximately 600,000 distinct CDR3 sequences, 15% to 20% appearing once. The material sequenced was blood. These receptors were obtained from a young woman with Graves' hyperthyroidism.

This clonotype appeared many times. V is TRBV6-1 and J is TRBJ1-2; 10 nucleotides align to TRBD1. Germline V gene sequence: CDR1 MNHNS, CDR2 SASEGT. The junction had 6 bases not matched to a gene; V was cut back by 5 bases and J by 3 bases. This CDR3 is built from 15 residues. The CDR3 region is CASSWTGGRDYGYTF. The CDR3, as DNA: TGTGCCAGCAGTTGGACAGGGGGGCGGGACTATGGCTACACCTTC.

Ten or more counts support this clonotype. This rearrangement joins TRBV20-1 to TRBJ2-5; no clear D. Germline V gives CDR1 DFQATT, CDR2 SNEGSKA (reference sequence). V was clipped by 0 bases and J by 4 bases, with 9 bases between them. The CDR3 runs 13 residues. The CDR3 region has the DNA TGCAGTGCTAGAGATCCCATAAGAGAGACCCAGTACTTC. It yields the protein CSARDPIRETQYF.

The chain links TRBV10-3 to TRBJ1-2, with TRBD1 matching over 7 bases. CDR1 and CDR2 (germline): ENHRY, SYGVKD. The length of the CDR3 is 16 residues. V shed 0 bases and J 4 bases; nucleotides not matched to a gene: 8. CDR3 DNA sequence: TGTGCCATCAGTGAGTCTGGTAGGGACAGTTTCTATGGCTACACCTTC. Translation gives CAISESGRDSFYGYTF.